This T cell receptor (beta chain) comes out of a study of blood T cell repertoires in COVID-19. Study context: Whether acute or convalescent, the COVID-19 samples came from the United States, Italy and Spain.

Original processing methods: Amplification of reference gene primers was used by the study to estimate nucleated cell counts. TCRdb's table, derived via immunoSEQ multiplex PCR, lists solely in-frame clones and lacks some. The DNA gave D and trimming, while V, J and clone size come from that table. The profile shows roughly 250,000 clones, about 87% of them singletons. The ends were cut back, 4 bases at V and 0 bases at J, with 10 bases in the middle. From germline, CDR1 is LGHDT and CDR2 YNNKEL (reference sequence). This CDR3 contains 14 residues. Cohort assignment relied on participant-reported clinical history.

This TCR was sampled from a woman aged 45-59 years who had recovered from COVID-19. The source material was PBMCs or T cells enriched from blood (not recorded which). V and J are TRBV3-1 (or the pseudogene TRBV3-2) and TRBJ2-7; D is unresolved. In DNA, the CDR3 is TGTGCCAGCAGCCGAGCGCCCAGCTCCTACGAGCAGTACTTC. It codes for CASSRAPSSYEQYF.